This T cell receptor beta chain was captured by sequencing in a study of control samples from healthy donors and cancer patients. Clones were read by immunoSEQ multiplex PCR, and TCRdb kept only the in-frame ones, dropping some. This table holds over 100,000 clones, roughly 92% found once. The CDR3 has 12 amino acids. Germline values: CDR1 LNHDA, CDR2 SQIVND (reference sequence). Trimming took 5 bases from V and 8 from J, leaving 12 bases between them. This receptor was taken from a man between 18 and 29 years old in good health. The sample consisted of blood. This chain links TRBV19 with TRBJ1-2, with D perhaps TRBD1 (6 bases). Written as DNA, the CDR3 is TGTGCCAGTAGTTCGACAGGTTGGGGCTACACCTTC. Its protein is CASSSTGWGYTF.